This T cell receptor beta chain was recorded in a study of T-cell reconstitution after alpha-beta-depleted transplantation in children. Overall study results and limits: Reported findings indicate that, about two months after transplant, alpha-beta T cells came from several hundred expanded clones, which were derived from non-depleted graft cells.

The CDR3 contains 13 residues. V lost 6 bases and J lost 4, with 13 bases in between. Germline values: CDR1 SNHLY, CDR2 FYNNEI. A note on this clonotype: No antigen is known for it.

Preparing the TCRbeta library involved the use of unique molecular identifiers. TCRdb recomputed calls from the PCR reads with MiXCR, one row per CDR3 protein. The table lists almost 250,000 distinct CDR3 sequences, roughly 24% of them singletons. The chain combines TRBV2 with TRBJ2-7, with D possibly being TRBD2 (5 bases). This receptor was taken from a girl aged 2 to 10 with Fanconi anemia, due to receive a stem cell transplant. The starting material was PBMCs, obtained before TCRalphabeta/CD19-depleted stem cell transplant. In nucleotides, the CDR3 is TGTGCCAGCAGGGCGGGTCCTTCTTACGAGCAGTACTTC. It codes for CASRAGPSYEQYF.